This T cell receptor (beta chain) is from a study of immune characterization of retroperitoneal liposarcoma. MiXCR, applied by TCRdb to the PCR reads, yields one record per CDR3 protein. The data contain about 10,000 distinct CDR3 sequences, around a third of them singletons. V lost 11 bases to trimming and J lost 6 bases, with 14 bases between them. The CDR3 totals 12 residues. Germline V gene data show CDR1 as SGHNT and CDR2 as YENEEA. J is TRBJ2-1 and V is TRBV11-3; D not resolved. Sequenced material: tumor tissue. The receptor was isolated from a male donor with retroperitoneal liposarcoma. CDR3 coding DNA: TGTGCCGTCGAGGATTCAGGCAATGAGCAGTTCTTC. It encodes CAVEDSGNEQFF.